This T cell receptor beta chain is from a study of regulatory T cells in long-lasting Graves disease. Overall study: Newly diagnosed Graves' patients took antithyroid drugs under 3 months.

Unmatched junction bases numbered 12, after V lost 6 bases and J lost 6 bases. This CDR3 has 15 residues. Germline V lookup: CDR1 DFQATT, CDR2 SNEGSKA (reference sequence). Study findings and constraints: Lower TCR diversity characterized persistent Graves' patients relative to newly diagnosed patients.

Through Arm-PCR of CDR3 regions and iRepertoire HTBI primers, TCR beta libraries were built. MiXCR, run by TCRdb on the multiplex PCR reads, gives a single entry per CDR3 protein. The sample carries roughly 420,000 distinct CDR3 sequences, 15% recorded once. Stated time point: newly diagnosed GD, antithyroid drugs for less than 3 months. PBMC-derived RNA was used for the TCR library. This clonotype was counted at least ten times. Its antigen is undetermined. The sample was peripheral blood mononuclear cells (PBMCs), taken at new diagnosis, from a patient treated with antithyroid drugs. This TCR was recovered from a female donor with Graves disease. This sequence joins TRBV20-1 and TRBJ2-3; 10 bases match TRBD2. The CDR3 sequence: CSAPPTSGIFDTQYF. DNA for the CDR3: TGCAGTGCCCCCCCCACTAGCGGGATATTTGATACGCAGTATTTT.